This entry lists 24 T cell receptor beta chains sequenced from one sample in a study of spatial heterogeneity in lung cancer. Each CDR3 protein is one row after TCRdb ran MiXCR on the 5' RACE reads. The table lists 9,500 to 11,000 distinct CDR3 sequences, approximately 7.2% of them singletons. General study results and limits: The number of expanded tumor alpha and beta chains correlated with mutation number.

These receptors' antigens are unknown. Time point given: sample taken at primary tumor resection. The specimen was lung tumor tissue, collected at surgery. The receptors shown here come from a female donor with early-stage non-small cell lung cancer.

This clonotype was found many times. CDR3 loop: CASSEYETQYF. The DNA for the CDR3 is TGTGCCAGCAGTGAATATGAGACCCAGTACTTC. The V and J genes are TRBV2 and TRBJ2-5; no reliable D call. The CDR3 runs 11 residues. Per the germline V gene, CDR1 is SNHLY and CDR2 is FYNNEI. The V and J ends lost 2 bases and 5 bases respectively, with 3 bases between them.

This clonotype was seen a few times. CDR3 DNA: TGTGCCAGCAGGCAGACAGGGGAAATTGGTTACGAGCAGTACTTC. Translating it yields CASRQTGEIGYEQYF. The rearrangement uses TRBV7-2 and TRBJ2-7, with 8 bases lining up with TRBD1. The V gene's germline CDR1 is SGHTA and CDR2 FQGNSA. V gave up 6 bases and J gave up 4 bases; unmatched junction bases: 11. The CDR3 is 15 residues long.

This chain uses TRBV12-3 or TRBV12-4 with TRBJ2-7, with no clear D. CDR3 length equals 13 residues. V was trimmed by 7 bases and J by 4 bases, leaving 14 bases between them. The CDR3 coding sequence is TGTGCCAGCACCCCGGCTCCCGGATACGAGCAGTACTTC. It translates to CASTPAPGYEQYF.

This clonotype was recorded at least ten times. The chain is built from TRBV15 and TRBJ2-6; tentatively, D is TRBD1 or TRBD2 (5 bases each). This CDR3 is 17 amino acids long. V dropped 0 bases and J dropped 4 bases, with 13 bases sitting between them. CDR1 is LNHNV and CDR2 is YYDKDF in the germline V gene (reference sequence). The CDR3 coding sequence is TGTGCCACCAGCAGAGATAGGCCAGGGACCGGGGCCAACGTCCTGACTTTC. Translating it yields CATSRDRPGTGANVLTF.

This clonotype was recorded at least ten times. The chain combines TRBV28 with TRBJ2-7, with 7 bases aligning to TRBD1. Per the germline V gene, CDR1 is MDHEN and CDR2 is SYDVKM. J lost 4 bases, V lost 3 bases, and 6 bases had no gene match. This CDR3 is built from 14 residues. Written as DNA, the CDR3 is TGTGCCAGCAGTTTTGGGGACAGCCGATACGAGCAGTACTTC. Protein sequence: CASSFGDSRYEQYF.

At least ten counts were recorded for this clonotype. The chain combines TRBV11-3 with TRBJ2-3; the D gene is possibly TRBD2 (6 bases). The CDR3 has 17 amino acids. The V end was cut by 0 bases, the J end by 3 bases, with 16 bases between. Germline-derived CDR1 and CDR2 are SGHNT and YENEEA. The CDR3 DNA reads as TGTGCCAGCAGCTTAGATCGTTGGGGGGATGGGACAGATACGCAGTATTTT. Protein: CASSLDRWGDGTDTQYF.

This clonotype has at least ten counts. The chain carries TRBV2 and TRBJ1-3; 7 positions match TRBD1. V trimming: 6 bases; J trimming: 0 bases; junction bases outside the gene matches: 2. This CDR3 is 14 amino acids long. The germline V gene has CDR1 SNHLY and CDR2 FYNNEI. The CDR3 spells CASSGDSSGNTIYF. The CDR3 coding sequence is TGTGCCAGCAGCGGGGACAGCTCTGGAAACACCATATATTTT.

This clonotype was counted many times. The rearrangement joins TRBV12-3 or TRBV12-4 to TRBJ1-1; the match to TRBD1 covers 10 bases. CDR3 length equals 14 residues. V shed 4 bases and J 4 bases; nucleotides not matched to a gene: 3. CDR3 residues: CASSSTGGGTEAFF. CDR3 DNA sequence: TGTGCCAGCAGTTCGACAGGGGGCGGCACTGAAGCTTTCTTT.

In the case of this clonotype: A read error is possible here, since a much larger clone lies one base away. The rearrangement links TRBV7-8 to TRBJ1-5, with D unresolved. This CDR3 contains 14 residues. CDR1 and CDR2 from the germline V gene are SGHVS and FQNEAQ. With 1 base removed from V and 2 bases from J, the gap between germline ends came to 6 bases. The CDR3 loop reads CASSLEGGNQPQHF. Written as DNA, the CDR3 is TGTGCCAGCAGCTTAGAGGGTGGCAATCAGCCCCAGCATTTT.

Ten or more counts support this clonotype. The genes are TRBV6-1 and TRBJ1-1, with no clear D. The V end lost 4 bases, the J end lost 6 bases, and 6 bases lay between the germline ends. CDR1 and CDR2 from the germline V gene are MNHNS and SASEGT. The CDR3 length is 11 residues. The CDR3 DNA follows: TGTGCCAGCAGTGCACAAGCTGAAGCTTTCTTT. Amino acids: CASSAQAEAFF.

This clonotype has ten or more counts. CDR3 sequence: CASSPTGDGETQYF. The CDR3 DNA sequence: TGTGCCAGCAGCCCGACAGGGGACGGAGAGACCCAGTACTTC. The V and J genes are TRBV5-5 and TRBJ2-5, with 8 bases fitting TRBD1. The CDR3 is made up of 14 amino acids. Per the germline V gene, CDR1 is SGHKS and CDR2 is YYEKEE (reference sequence). J gave up 4 bases and V 4 bases, and 6 bases lay outside the gene matches.

This clonotype is medium-sized (0.01 to 0.1%) by share. The J gene is TRBJ2-7, the V gene TRBV6-6; D may be TRBD1 (5 bases). V lost 8 bases, J lost 1 base, and 9 bases lay in between. Germline V gene sequence: CDR1 MNHNY, CDR2 SVGAGI (reference sequence). This CDR3 is 12 amino acids long. This chain's CDR3 is CASSTASYEQYF. Here the CDR3 DNA reads TGTGCCAGCTCGACAGCTTCCTACGAGCAGTACTTC.

This clonotype was counted at least ten times. The J gene is TRBJ1-6, the V gene TRBV7-8; perhaps TRBD1 as D (6 bases). Trimming stripped 4 bases from V and 10 bases from J, with 11 bases between. Germline V gene data show CDR1 as SGHVS and CDR2 as FQNEAQ. The CDR3 spans 13 residues. In DNA, the CDR3 is TGTGCCAGCAGCTCAAACAGGGAATCACCCCTCCACTTT. Its protein is CASSSNRESPLHF.

This clonotype is judged medium-sized. The chain couples TRBV5-6 to TRBJ1-5; TRBD1 matches 7 bases. Germline V gene data show CDR1 as SGHDT and CDR2 as YYEEEE. CDR3 size: 17 residues. V shed 3 bases, J shed 5 bases, and the junction held 14 bases outside the gene matches. Here the CDR3 reads CASSWGGTARRDQPQHF. In DNA form, the CDR3 reads TGTGCCAGCAGCTGGGGTGGGACAGCTCGGAGAGATCAGCCCCAGCATTTT.

This chain links TRBV12-3 or TRBV12-4 with TRBJ2-1; D possibly corresponds to TRBD2 (7 bases). V gave up 7 bases and J gave up 9 bases, with 19 bases separating them. CDR3 length: 14 amino acids. The CDR3, as DNA: TGTGCCAGCATAGGAGGGGGGGCAGACCGTGAGCAGTTCTTC. Translation gives CASIGGGADREQFF.

This clonotype was recorded at least ten times. This sequence joins TRBV11-2 and TRBJ1-1, with 9 bases fitting TRBD1. CDR1 and CDR2 (germline): SGHAT, FQNNGV. The CDR3 totals 21 residues. J lost 7 bases, V lost 5 bases, and 29 bases had no gene match. The CDR3 DNA reads TGTGCCAGCAGCCGAAACACGGTCGGGACAGGGAGCCTAAGGGGGGCTTTTGAAGCTTTCTTT. Translated, it gives CASSRNTVGTGSLRGAFEAFF.

This clonotype was detected ten times or more. This chain uses TRBV28 with TRBJ2-1, with D perhaps TRBD1 (6 bases). Per the germline V gene, CDR1 is MDHEN and CDR2 is SYDVKM. The CDR3 length is 12 residues. Trimming cost V 5 bases and J 8 bases, with 10 bases left between them. In DNA form, the CDR3 reads TGTGCCAGCAGTCAACAGGGCGATGAGCAGTTCTTC. Translated: CASSQQGDEQFF. Together with reference TRBV28 and TRBJ2-1, the CDR3 gives the full variable domain: DVKVTQSSRYLVKRTGEKVFLECVQDMDHENMFWYRQDPGLGLRLIYFSYDVKMKEKGDIPEGYSVSREKKERFSLILESASTNQTSMYLCASSQQGDEQFFGPGTRLTVL.

The V gene is TRBV21-1, the J gene TRBJ2-7; the table names TRBD1, a call not compared with the DNA. TRBV21-1 is flagged as a pseudogene. The CDR3 loop spans 16 amino acids. The CDR3 spells CASSKASRTPSYEQYF. CDR3 nucleotide sequence: TGTGCCAGCAGCAAAGCCTCGCGGACACCTTCTTACGAGCAGTACTTC.

Sample share makes this clonotype medium-sized. V usage is TRBV6-2 or TRBV6-3 and J usage is TRBJ2-5; D is ambiguous. This CDR3 has 12 amino acids. Trimming cost V 5 bases and J 1 base, with 5 bases left between them. The germline CDR1 and CDR2 sequences are MNHEY and SVGEGT. CDR3 DNA: TGTGCCAGCAGTGATTCCCAAGAGACCCAGTACTTC. It yields the protein CASSDSQETQYF.

This clonotype showed up many times. The J gene is TRBJ2-7, the V gene TRBV5-1, with D tentatively TRBD1 (5 bases). Germline CDR1 reads SGHRS; CDR2 reads YFSETQ. The V end was cut by 0 bases, the J end by 2 bases, with 9 bases between. This CDR3 has 14 residues. CDR3 sequence (DNA): TGCGCCAGCAGCTTGGGGACACCGACCTACGAGCAGTACTTC. This gives the protein CASSLGTPTYEQYF.

This clonotype was recorded many times. V usage is TRBV19 and J usage is TRBJ1-2, with D unclear. Per the germline V gene, CDR1 is LNHDA and CDR2 is SQIVND (reference sequence). Between the trimmed V and J ends, which lost 3 bases and 3 bases, there was a span of 11 bases. This CDR3 is 14 amino acids long. This CDR3 is CASSIDGEYYGYTF. CDR3 nucleotides: TGTGCCAGTAGTATTGATGGGGAATACTATGGCTACACCTTC.

This clonotype occurred many times. The chain joins TRBV7-7 to TRBJ2-7; no definite D call. This CDR3 region has 15 residues. Looked up from germline, CDR1 is SSHAT and CDR2 is FNYEAQ (reference sequence). V lost 1 base, J lost 5 bases, and 15 bases lay in between. CDR3 DNA: TGTGCCAGCAGCTTAGACAAAGGCTCTCGTGACGAGCAGTACTTC. This encodes CASSLDKGSRDEQYF.

In its sample, this clonotype is medium-sized (0.01 to 0.1%). This sequence joins TRBV7-8 and TRBJ2-7, with TRBD2 as a possible D gene (5 bases). Trimming stripped 1 base from V and 5 bases from J, with 12 bases between. Germline CDR1 and CDR2: SGHVS and FQNEAQ. The CDR3 loop spans 14 amino acids. The CDR3, as DNA: TGTGCCAGCAGCTTAGGAGGGTTCGCCGACGAGCAGTACTTC. Its protein is CASSLGGFADEQYF.

Regarding this clonotype: This sequence may be a read error, since a much larger clone differs from it by one base. The chain couples TRBV6-1 to TRBJ1-1, with 10 bases fitting TRBD1. The CDR3 is 15 amino acids. Per germline, CDR1 MNHNS and CDR2 SASEGT. CDR3 sequence reads: CVSSERDRGNTEAFF. The CDR3 DNA is TGTGTCAGCAGTGAAAGGGACAGGGGGAACACTGAAGCTTTCTTT.